A single sample gave rise to the 15 T cell receptor beta chains below, sequenced in a study of blood T cell repertoires in COVID-19 (dated by TCRdb to 2018 to 2021). Libraries were built with the immunoSEQ multiplex PCR assay. In TCRdb, the immuneACCESS table is reduced to in-frame sequences with V and J assigned. These tables do not hold every clone; where another copy was compared, an unresolved V gene accounts for under half, and the others remain unexplained. The sample table lists 200,000 to 250,000 clones, around 88% of them with a count of one. Approximately 4.8% of the sample is held by the ten biggest clonotypes. Sequencing was done on a sample of PBMCs or T cells enriched from blood (not recorded which). These receptors all stem from a woman aged 30 to 39 who had been exposed to COVID-19.

This chain uses TRBV5-5 with TRBJ2-2; 7 nucleotides line up with TRBD2. In germline, CDR1 is SGHKS, CDR2 YYEKEE (reference sequence). There are 17 residues in the CDR3. V was clipped by 6 bases and J by 5 bases; unmatched bases: 16. DNA for the CDR3: TGTGCCAGCACCTCCCGGGAGGCTTCGGGGGTGACCGGGGAGCTGTTTTTT. Its protein is CASTSREASGVTGELFF.

This sequence joins TRBV6-5 and TRBJ1-1; 7 bases are a match to TRBD1. CDR3 length: 15 residues. J lost 1 base, V lost 6 bases, and 8 bases had no gene match. Germline CDR1 is MNHEY and CDR2 is SVGAGI. The CDR3 nucleotides are TGTGCCAGCAGAGCCCGGGACAGCCCGAACACTGAAGCTTTCTTT. As protein: CASRARDSPNTEAFF.

The rearrangement uses TRBV7-2 and TRBJ1-5, with D maybe TRBD1 (5 bases). There are 15 residues in the CDR3. V was trimmed by 5 bases and J by 2 bases, leaving 13 bases between them. Germline loops: CDR1 SGHTA, CDR2 FQGNSA. The CDR3 reads CASSLGASGNQPQHF. The CDR3 coding sequence is TGTGCCAGCAGCCTAGGGGCCTCGGGCAATCAGCCCCAGCATTTT. The full variable domain, in which reference TRBV7-2 and TRBJ1-5 provide the parts outside the CDR3, is GAGVSQSPSNKVTEKGKDVELRCDPISGHTALYWYRQSLGQGLEFLIYFQGNSAPDKSGLPSDRFSAERTGGSVSTLTIQRTQQEDSAVYLCASSLGASGNQPQHFGDGTRLSIL.

The chain joins TRBV10-3 to TRBJ2-2; 9 nucleotides match TRBD1. Germline CDR1 ENHRY, CDR2 SYGVKD. This CDR3 spans 14 amino acids. The ends lost 6 bases at V and 4 bases at J; junction bases unmatched: 3. The CDR3 sequence is CAISDRGSTGELFF. Here the CDR3 DNA reads TGTGCCATCAGCGACAGGGGGAGCACCGGGGAGCTGTTTTTT.

V and J are TRBV19 and TRBJ2-7; D perhaps matches TRBD2 (6 bases). The CDR3 is 13 residues long. Looked up from germline, CDR1 is LNHDA and CDR2 is SQIVND (reference sequence). Deletions cut 8 bases from V and 5 bases from J, with 16 bases between. CDR3 in DNA: TGTGCCAGTGGTTTAGGAGGGCTGAACGAGCAGTACTTC. This encodes CASGLGGLNEQYF. Combining the CDR3 with reference TRBV19 and TRBJ2-7 gives the whole variable domain DGGITQSPKYLFRKEGQNVTLSCEQNLNHDAMYWYRQDPGQGLRLIYYSQIVNDFQKGDIAEGYSVSREKKESFPLTVTSAQKNPTAFYLCASGLGGLNEQYFGPGTRLTVT.

The chain combines TRBV11-3 with TRBJ1-6; 11 bases fit TRBD1. The CDR3 loop spans 15 amino acids. The V gene end was trimmed by 5 bases and the J gene end by 10 bases; junction bases not matched to a gene: 7. CDR1 and CDR2 (germline): SGHNT, YENEEA. This CDR3 is CASSKGQGAGSPLHF. The CDR3 DNA is TGTGCCAGCAGCAAAGGACAGGGGGCAGGGTCACCCCTCCACTTT.

This rearrangement joins TRBV28 to TRBJ2-7, with 8 positions matching TRBD1. This CDR3 comprises 14 residues. Germline V gene sequence: CDR1 MDHEN, CDR2 SYDVKM. The V segment lost 7 bases and the J segment 0 bases; nucleotides outside the gene matches: 5. CDR3 amino acids: CASTNRGYSYEQYF. CDR3 nucleotides: TGTGCCAGCACTAACAGGGGGTACTCCTACGAGCAGTACTTC.

This clone was detected a few times. The chain recombines TRBV7-9 with TRBJ1-1; no reliable D call. V was clipped by 3 bases and J by 0 bases, with 5 bases between them. The CDR3 contains 13 residues. Germline CDR1 is SEHNR and CDR2 is FQNEAQ (reference sequence). CDR3 DNA sequence: TGTGCCAGCAGCTTGTTAATGAACACTGAAGCTTTCTTT. Protein: CASSLLMNTEAFF.

The chain combines TRBV5-3 with TRBJ2-7; the D gene is possibly TRBD1 (5 bases). TRBV5-3 is an ORF, with its function uncertain. The CDR3 covers 14 residues. V was pared by 5 bases and J by 3 bases, with 15 bases between. CDR3 DNA sequence: TGTGCCAGAAGAGGCGGCAGGGCTTGCTACGAGCAGTACTTC. Protein: CARRGGRACYEQYF.

The rearrangement uses TRBV5-1 and TRBJ2-3; 9 bases map to TRBD2. V lost 4 bases, J lost 5 bases, and 11 bases stayed unmatched. CDR3 length: 16 amino acids. Germline V gene data show CDR1 as SGHRS and CDR2 as YFSETQ. In DNA form, the CDR3 reads TGCGCCAGCAGCGGAAATAGCGGGGGACCGGGAGATACGCAGTATTTT. Translating gives CASSGNSGGPGDTQYF.

V usage is TRBV29-1 and J usage is TRBJ1-2, with 9 bases identical to TRBD1. Losses at the gene ends were 7 bases for V and 4 bases for J; bases not matched to a gene: 7. The CDR3 has 13 residues. The germline gives CDR1 SQVTM, CDR2 ANQGSEA. CDR3 sequence reads: CSASTGGVYGYTF. The CDR3 DNA reads as TGCAGCGCCTCGACAGGGGGAGTCTATGGCTACACCTTC.

This clone showed up just a few times. The CDR3 sequence is CASTGQLDEQYF. CDR3 sequence (DNA): TGTGCCAGCACTGGACAGCTTGACGAGCAGTACTTC. J is TRBJ2-7 and V is TRBV6-5; possibly TRBD1 for D (6 bases). The CDR3 loop spans 12 amino acids. Per the germline V gene, CDR1 is MNHEY and CDR2 is SVGAGI. Trimming removed 7 bases at V and 5 bases at J, with 12 bases between.

This clone has only one observation. The chain joins TRBV9 to TRBJ1-5, with a tentative D call TRBD1 (6 bases). CDR1 is SGDLS and CDR2 is YYNGEE in the germline V gene. This CDR3 spans 15 amino acids. V gave up 0 bases and J gave up 6 bases, with 13 bases separating them. The CDR3 DNA reads as TGTGCCAGCAGCGTAGGGGCAGGGGAAAGTCAGCCCCAGCATTTT. Amino acid sequence: CASSVGAGESQPQHF.

This chain uses TRBV27 with TRBJ2-7, with TRBD1 identical over 9 bases. The trim removed 6 bases at V and 2 bases at J, leaving 14 bases unmatched. The CDR3 length is 17 residues. Germline CDR1 MNHEY, CDR2 SMNVEV (reference sequence). CDR3 in amino acids: CASSALGMTGGPYEQYF. The CDR3 DNA sequence: TGTGCCAGCAGCGCTTTAGGAATGACAGGGGGTCCCTACGAGCAGTACTTC.

J is TRBJ1-1 and V is TRBV5-1; D is uncertain. This CDR3 is built from 14 residues. V lost 7 bases to trimming and J lost 2 bases, with 15 bases between them. Germline V CDR1 and CDR2: SGHRS, YFSETQ. The CDR3 region is CASRKESGNTEAFF. DNA of the CDR3: TGCGCCAGCCGAAAAGAGAGCGGAAACACTGAAGCTTTCTTT.